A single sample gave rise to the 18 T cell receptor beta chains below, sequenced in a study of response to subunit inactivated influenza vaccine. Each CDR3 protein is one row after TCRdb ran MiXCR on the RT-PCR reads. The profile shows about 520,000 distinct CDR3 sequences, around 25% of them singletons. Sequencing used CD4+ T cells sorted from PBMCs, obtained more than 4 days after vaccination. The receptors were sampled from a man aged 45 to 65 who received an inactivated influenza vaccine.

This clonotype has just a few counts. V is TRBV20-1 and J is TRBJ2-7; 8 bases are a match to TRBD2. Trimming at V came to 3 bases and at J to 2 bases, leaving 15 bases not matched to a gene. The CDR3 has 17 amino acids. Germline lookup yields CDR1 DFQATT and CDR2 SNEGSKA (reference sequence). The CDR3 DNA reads TGCAGTGCTAGTGCCTTGGCTAGCGGGTCCTTTACCTACGAGCAGTACTTC. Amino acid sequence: CSASALASGSFTYEQYF.

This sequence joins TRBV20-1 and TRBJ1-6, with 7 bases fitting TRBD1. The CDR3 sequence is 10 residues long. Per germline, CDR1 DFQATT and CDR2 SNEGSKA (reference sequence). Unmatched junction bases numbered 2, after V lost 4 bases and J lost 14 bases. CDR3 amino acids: CSAIQGTLHF. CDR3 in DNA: TGCAGTGCTATACAGGGGACCCTCCACTTT.

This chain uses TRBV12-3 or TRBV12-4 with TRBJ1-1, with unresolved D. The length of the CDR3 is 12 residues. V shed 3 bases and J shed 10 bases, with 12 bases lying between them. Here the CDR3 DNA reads TGTGCCAGCAGTTTCGAGAGAATAGGAGCTTTCTTT. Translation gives CASSFERIGAFF.

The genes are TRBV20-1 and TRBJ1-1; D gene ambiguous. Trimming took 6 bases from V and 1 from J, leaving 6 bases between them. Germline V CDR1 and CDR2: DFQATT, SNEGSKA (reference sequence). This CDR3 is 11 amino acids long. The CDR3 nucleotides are TGCAGTGCGACAAAGAACACTGAAGCTTTCTTT. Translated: CSATKNTEAFF.

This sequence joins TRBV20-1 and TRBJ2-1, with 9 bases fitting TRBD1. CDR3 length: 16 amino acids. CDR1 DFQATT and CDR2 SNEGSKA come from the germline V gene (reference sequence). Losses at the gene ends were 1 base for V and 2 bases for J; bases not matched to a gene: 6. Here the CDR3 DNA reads TGCAGTGCTAGAGGAGGAGGACAGGGGACCTACAATGAGCAGTTCTTC. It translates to CSARGGGQGTYNEQFF.

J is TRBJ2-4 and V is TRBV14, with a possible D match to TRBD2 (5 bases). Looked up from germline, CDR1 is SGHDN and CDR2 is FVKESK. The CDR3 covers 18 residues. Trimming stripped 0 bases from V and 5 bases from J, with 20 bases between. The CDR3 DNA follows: TGTGCCAGCAGCCAAGATCGGCGAGGCCCGGAGGTTCAAAACATTCAGTACTTC. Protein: CASSQDRRGPEVQNIQYF.

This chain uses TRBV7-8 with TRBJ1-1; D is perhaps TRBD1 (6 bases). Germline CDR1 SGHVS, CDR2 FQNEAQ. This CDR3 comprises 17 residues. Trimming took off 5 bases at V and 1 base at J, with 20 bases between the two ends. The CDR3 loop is CASSLQGLTGGNTEAFF. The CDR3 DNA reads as TGTGCCAGCAGCCTCCAGGGGCTCACCGGGGGGAACACTGAAGCTTTCTTT.

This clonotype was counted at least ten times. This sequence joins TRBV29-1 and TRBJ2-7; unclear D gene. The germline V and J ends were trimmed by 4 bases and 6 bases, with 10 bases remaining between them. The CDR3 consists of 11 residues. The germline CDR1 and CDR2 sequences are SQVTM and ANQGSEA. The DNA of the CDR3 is TGCAGCGTTGCTCACAGAGCCGAGCAGTACTTC. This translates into CSVAHRAEQYF.

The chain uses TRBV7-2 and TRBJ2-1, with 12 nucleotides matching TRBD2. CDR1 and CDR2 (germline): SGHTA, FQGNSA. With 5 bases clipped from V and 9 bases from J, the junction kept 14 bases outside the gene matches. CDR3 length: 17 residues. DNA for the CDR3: TGTGCCAGCAGCCCCATCGGGGCGTCTAGCGGGGGGGGTGAGCAGTTCTTC. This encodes CASSPIGASSGGGEQFF.

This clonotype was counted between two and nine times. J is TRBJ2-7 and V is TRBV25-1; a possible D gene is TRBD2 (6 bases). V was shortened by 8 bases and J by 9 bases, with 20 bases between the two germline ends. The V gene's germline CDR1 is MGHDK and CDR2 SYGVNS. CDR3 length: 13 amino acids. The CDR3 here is CASSPGTAGGQYF. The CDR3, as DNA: TGTGCCAGCTCTCCCGGGACGGCCGGGGGGCAGTACTTC.

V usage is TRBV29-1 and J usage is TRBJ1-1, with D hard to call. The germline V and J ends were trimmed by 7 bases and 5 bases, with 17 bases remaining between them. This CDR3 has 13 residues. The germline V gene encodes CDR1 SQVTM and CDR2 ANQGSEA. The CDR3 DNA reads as TGCAGCGCTGCTCCCTCAAGAGGGACTGAAGCTTTCTTT. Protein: CSAAPSRGTEAFF.

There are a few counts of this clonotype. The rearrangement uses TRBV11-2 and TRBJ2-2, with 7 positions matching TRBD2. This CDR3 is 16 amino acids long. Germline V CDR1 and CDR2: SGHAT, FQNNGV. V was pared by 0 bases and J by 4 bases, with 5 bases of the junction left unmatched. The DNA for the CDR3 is TGTGCCAGCAGCTTAGATTTGCGGGAGTTCACCGGGGAGCTGTTTTTT. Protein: CASSLDLREFTGELFF.

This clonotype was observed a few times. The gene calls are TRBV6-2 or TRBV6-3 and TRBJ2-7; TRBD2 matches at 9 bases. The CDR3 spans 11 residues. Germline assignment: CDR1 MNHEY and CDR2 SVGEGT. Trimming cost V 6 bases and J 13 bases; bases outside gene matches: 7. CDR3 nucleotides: TGTGCCAGCAGGTCAAGACTAGCGGTTTACTTC. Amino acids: CASRSRLAVYF.

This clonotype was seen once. Here the CDR3 DNA reads TGTGCCACCAGCCCCGCGGGGACGGGGACCGGGGAGCTGTTTTTT. This gives the protein CATSPAGTGTGELFF. The chain couples TRBV24-1 to TRBJ2-2; D possibly corresponds to TRBD2 (6 bases). Germline loops: CDR1 KGHDR, CDR2 SFDVKD. The CDR3 extends over 15 amino acids. V lost 7 bases and J 5 bases, leaving 16 bases between the germline ends.

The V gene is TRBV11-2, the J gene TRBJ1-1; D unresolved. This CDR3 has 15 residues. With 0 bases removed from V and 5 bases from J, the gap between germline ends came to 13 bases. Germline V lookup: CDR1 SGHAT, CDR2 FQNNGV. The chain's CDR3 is CASSLDISTTTEAFF. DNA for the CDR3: TGTGCCAGCAGCTTAGATATTAGTACGACTACTGAAGCTTTCTTT.

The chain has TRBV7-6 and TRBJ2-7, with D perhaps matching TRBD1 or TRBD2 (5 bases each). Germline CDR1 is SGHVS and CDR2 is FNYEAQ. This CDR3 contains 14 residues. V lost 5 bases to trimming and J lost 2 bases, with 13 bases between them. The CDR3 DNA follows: TGTGCCAGCAGCCCCAATAGAGGGGCCTACGAGCAGTACTTC. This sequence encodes CASSPNRGAYEQYF.

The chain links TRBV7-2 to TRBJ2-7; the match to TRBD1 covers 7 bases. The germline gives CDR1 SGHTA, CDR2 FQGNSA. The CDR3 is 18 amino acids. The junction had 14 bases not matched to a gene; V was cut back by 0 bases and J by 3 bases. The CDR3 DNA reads TGTGCCAGCAGCTTAGCGTGGGGAGCAGGACAGGAAGACTACGAGCAGTACTTC. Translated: CASSLAWGAGQEDYEQYF.

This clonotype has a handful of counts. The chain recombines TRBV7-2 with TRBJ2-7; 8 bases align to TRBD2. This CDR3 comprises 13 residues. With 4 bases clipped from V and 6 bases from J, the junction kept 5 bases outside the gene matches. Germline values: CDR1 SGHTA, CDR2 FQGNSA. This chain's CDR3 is CASSSAGVSEQYF. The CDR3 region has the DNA TGTGCCAGCAGCTCAGCGGGAGTAAGCGAGCAGTACTTC.